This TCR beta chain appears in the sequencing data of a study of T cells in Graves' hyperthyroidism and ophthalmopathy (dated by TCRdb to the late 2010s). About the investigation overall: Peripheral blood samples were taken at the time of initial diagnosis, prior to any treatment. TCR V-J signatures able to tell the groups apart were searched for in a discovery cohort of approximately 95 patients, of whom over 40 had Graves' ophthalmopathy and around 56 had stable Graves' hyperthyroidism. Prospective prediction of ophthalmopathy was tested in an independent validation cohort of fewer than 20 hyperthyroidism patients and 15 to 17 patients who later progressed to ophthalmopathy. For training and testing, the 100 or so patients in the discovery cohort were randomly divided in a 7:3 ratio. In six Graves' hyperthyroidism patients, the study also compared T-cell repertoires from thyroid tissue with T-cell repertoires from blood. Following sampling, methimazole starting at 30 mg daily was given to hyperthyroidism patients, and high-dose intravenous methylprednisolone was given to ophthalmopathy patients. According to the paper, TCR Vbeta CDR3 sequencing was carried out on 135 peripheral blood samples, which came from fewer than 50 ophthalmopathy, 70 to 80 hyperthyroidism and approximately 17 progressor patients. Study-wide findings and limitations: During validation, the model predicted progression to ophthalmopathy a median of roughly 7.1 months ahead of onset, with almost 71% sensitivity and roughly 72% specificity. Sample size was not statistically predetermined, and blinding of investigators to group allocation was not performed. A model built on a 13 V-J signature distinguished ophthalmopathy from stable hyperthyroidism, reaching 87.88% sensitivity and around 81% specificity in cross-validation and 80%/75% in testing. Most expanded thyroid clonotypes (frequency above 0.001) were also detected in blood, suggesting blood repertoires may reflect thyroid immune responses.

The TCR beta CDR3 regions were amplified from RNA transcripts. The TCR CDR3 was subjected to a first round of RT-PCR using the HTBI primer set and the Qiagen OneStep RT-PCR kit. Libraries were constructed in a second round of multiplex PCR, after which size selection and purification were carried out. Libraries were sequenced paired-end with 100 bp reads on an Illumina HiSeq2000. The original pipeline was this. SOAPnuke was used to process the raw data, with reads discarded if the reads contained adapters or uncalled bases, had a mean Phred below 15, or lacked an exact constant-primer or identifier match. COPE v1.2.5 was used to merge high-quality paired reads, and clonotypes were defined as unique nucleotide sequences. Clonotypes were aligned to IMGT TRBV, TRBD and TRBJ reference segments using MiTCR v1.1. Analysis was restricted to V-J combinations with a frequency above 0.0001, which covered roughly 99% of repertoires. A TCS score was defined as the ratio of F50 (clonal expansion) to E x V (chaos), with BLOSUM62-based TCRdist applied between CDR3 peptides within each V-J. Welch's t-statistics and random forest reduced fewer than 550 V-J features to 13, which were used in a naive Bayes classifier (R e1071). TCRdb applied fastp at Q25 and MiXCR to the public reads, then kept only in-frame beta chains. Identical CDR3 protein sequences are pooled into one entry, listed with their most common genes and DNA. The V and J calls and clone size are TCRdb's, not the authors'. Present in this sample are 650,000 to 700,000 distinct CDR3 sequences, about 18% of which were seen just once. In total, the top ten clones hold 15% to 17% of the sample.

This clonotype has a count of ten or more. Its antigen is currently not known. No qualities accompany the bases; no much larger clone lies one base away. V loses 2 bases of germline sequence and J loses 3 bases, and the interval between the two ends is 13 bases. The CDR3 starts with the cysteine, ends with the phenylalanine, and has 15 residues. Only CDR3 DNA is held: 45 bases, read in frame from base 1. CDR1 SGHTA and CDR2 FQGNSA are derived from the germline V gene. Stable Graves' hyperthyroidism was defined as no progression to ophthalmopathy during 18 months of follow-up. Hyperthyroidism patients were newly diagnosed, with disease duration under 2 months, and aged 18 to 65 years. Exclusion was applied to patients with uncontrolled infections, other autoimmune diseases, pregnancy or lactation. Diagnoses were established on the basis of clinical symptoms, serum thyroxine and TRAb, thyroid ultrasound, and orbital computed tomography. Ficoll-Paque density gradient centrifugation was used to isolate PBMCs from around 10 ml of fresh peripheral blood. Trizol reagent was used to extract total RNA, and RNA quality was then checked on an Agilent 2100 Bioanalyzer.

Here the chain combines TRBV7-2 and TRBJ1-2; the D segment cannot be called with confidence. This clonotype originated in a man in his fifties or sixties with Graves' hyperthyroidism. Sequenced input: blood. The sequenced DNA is TGTGCCAGCAGCTTAATATTTGTGGGAGACTATGGCTACACCTTC. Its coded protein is CASSLIFVGDYGYTF.